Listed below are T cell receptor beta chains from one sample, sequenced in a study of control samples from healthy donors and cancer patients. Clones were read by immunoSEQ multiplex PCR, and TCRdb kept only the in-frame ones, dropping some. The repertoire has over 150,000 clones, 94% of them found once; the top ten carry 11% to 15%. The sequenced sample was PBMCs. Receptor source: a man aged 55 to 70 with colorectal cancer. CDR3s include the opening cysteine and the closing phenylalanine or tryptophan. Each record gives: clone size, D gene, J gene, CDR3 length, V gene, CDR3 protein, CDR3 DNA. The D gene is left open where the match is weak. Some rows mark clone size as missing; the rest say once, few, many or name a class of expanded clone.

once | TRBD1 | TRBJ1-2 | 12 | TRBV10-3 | CAIAGGSWGYTF | TGTGCCATCGCAGGGGGCTCTTGGGGCTACACCTTC
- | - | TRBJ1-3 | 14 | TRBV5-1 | CASTPTEGGNTIYF | TGCGCCAGCACCCCCACCGAGGGAGGAAACACCATATATTTT
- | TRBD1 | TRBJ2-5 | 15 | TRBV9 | CASSVSWTGEETQYF | TGTGCCAGCAGCGTCTCCTGGACAGGGGAAGAGACCCAGTACTTC
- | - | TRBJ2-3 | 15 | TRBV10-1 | CASSDGSSGTDTQYF | TGCGCCAGCAGTGATGGGTCTAGCGGCACAGATACGCAGTATTTT
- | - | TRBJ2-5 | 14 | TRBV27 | CASSLSGFAETQYF | TGTGCCAGCAGTTTATCAGGGTTTGCAGAGACCCAGTACTTC
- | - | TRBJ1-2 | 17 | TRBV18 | CASSPPRGSGTNYGYTF | TGTGCCAGCTCACCACCAAGGGGGTCAGGGACGAACTATGGCTACACCTTC
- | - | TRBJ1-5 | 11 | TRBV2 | CASSVSGPQHF | TGTGCCAGCAGTGTAAGTGGGCCCCAGCATTTT
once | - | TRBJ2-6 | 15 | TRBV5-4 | CASRSISSGANVLTF | TGTGCCAGCAGGTCGATCAGTTCCGGGGCCAACGTCCTGACTTTC
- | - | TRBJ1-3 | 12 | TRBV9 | CASSASGNTIYF | TGTGCCAGCAGCGCCTCTGGAAACACCATATATTTT
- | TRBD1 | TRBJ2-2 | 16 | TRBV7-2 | CASSPPGTGVYGELFF | TGTGCCAGCAGCCCCCCCGGGACAGGGGTTTACGGGGAGCTGTTTTTT
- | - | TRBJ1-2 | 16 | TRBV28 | CASSLSAGPQNYGYTF | TGTGCCAGCAGTTTATCTGCCGGTCCGCAAAATTATGGCTACACCTTC
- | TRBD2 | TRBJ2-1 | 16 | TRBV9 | CASSVGGGGILNEQFF | TGTGCCAGCAGCGTAGGTGGCGGGGGGATTTTAAATGAGCAGTTCTTC
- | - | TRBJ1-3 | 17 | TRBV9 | CASSLTTTSVSGNTIYF | TGTGCCAGCAGCCTAACTACTACCTCAGTCTCTGGAAACACCATATATTTT
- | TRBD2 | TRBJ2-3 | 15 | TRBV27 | CASNLGGLESDTQYF | TGTGCCAGCAACCTTGGGGGACTAGAATCCGATACGCAGTATTTT
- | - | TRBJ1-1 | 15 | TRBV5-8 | CASSLVTRAGTEAFF | TGTGCCAGCAGCTTGGTAACGAGGGCAGGGACTGAAGCTTTCTTT
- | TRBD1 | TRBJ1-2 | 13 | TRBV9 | CASSGQGSYGYTF | TGTGCCAGCAGCGGACAGGGGAGTTATGGCTACACCTTC
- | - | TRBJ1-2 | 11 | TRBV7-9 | CASSLNYGYTF | TGTGCCAGCAGTTTAAACTATGGCTACACCTTC
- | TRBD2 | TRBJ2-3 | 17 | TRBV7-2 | CASSLEFGGGGTDTQYF | TGTGCCAGCAGCTTAGAGTTTGGGGGGGGAGGCACAGATACGCAGTATTTT
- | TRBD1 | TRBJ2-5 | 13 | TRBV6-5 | CASSRTGRETQYF | TGTGCCAGCAGTCGGACAGGGAGGGAGACCCAGTACTTC
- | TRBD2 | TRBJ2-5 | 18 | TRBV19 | CASSIASTSGGAGETQYF | TGTGCCAGTAGTATAGCCTCTACTAGCGGGGGGGCCGGGGAGACCCAGTACTTC
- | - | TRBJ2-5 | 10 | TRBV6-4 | CASPVGTQYF | TGTGCCAGCCCCGTCGGGACCCAGTACTTC
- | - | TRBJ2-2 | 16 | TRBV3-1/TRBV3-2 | CASSQARLTNTGELFF | TGTGCCAGCAGCCAAGCACGACTCACGAACACCGGGGAGCTGTTTTTT
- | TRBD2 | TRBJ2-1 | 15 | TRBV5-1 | CASSFLAGGGNEQFF | TGCGCCAGCAGCTTTCTAGCGGGGGGTGGCAATGAGCAGTTCTTC
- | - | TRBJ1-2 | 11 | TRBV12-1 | CASSFGHGYTF | TGTGCCAGCAGCTTTGGTCATGGCTACACCTTC
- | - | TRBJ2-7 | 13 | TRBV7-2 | CASSLTSSYEQYF | TGTGCCAGCAGCTTAACCTCCTCCTACGAGCAGTACTTC
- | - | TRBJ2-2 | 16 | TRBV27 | CASSFRSTTGTGELFF | TGTGCCAGCAGTTTTAGGTCCACGACAGGCACCGGGGAGCTGTTTTTT
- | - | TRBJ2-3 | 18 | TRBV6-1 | CASSAGLTGQWLTDTQYF | TGTGCCAGCAGTGCAGGACTAACGGGACAGTGGCTCACAGATACGCAGTATTTT
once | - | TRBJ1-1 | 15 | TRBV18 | CATFPGGGGNTEAFF | TGTGCCACCTTTCCAGGTGGGGGAGGGAACACTGAAGCTTTCTTT
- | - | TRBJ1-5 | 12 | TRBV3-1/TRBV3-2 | CASSQGGQPQHF | TGTGCCAGCAGCCAGGGTGGTCAGCCCCAGCATTTT
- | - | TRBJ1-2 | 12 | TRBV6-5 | CASRDSNYGYTF | TGTGCCAGCAGGGACAGCAACTATGGCTACACCTTC
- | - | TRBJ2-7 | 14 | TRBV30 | CAWSGGRGFYEQYF | TGTGCCTGGAGTGGAGGCAGGGGATTCTACGAGCAGTACTTC
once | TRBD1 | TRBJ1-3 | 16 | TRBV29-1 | CSAGIRQGLSGNTIYF | TGCAGCGCGGGGATAAGACAGGGCCTCTCTGGAAACACCATATATTTT
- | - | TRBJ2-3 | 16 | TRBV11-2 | CASSLGSRSYTDTQYF | TGTGCCAGCAGCTTGGGATCCCGGTCCTACACAGATACGCAGTATTTT
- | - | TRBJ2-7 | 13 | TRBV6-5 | CASRSLLGYEQYF | TGTGCCAGCAGGAGCCTCTTGGGTTACGAGCAGTACTTC
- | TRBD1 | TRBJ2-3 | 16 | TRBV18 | CASSPPVGTGTDTQYF | TGTGCCAGCTCACCACCCGTGGGGACAGGGACAGATACGCAGTATTTT
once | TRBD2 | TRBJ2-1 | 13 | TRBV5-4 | CASSLIGEGEQFF | TGTGCCAGCAGCTTGATCGGGGAGGGTGAGCAGTTCTTC
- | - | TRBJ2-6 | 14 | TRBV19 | CASSTGAGANVLTF | TGTGCCAGTAGTACAGGAGCTGGGGCCAACGTCCTGACTTTC
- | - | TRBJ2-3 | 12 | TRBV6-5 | CASRASTDTQYF | TGTGCCAGCAGGGCGAGCACAGATACGCAGTATTTT
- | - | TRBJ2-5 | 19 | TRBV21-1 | CASSPGRGLAGVFQETQYF | TGTGCCAGCAGCCCCGGGCGGGGACTAGCGGGGGTTTTCCAAGAGACCCAGTACTTC
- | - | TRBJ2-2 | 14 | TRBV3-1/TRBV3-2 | CASSRKGSTGELFF | TGTGCCAGCAGCCGGAAGGGGTCCACCGGGGAGCTGTTTTTT
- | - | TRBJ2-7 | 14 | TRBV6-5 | CASLGPERTYEQYF | TGTGCCAGCCTTGGACCAGAACGCACCTACGAGCAGTACTTC
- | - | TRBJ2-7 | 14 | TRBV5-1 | CASSLLADSYEQYF | TGCGCCAGCAGCTTATTAGCGGACTCCTACGAGCAGTACTTC
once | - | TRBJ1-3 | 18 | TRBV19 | CASTPALGESKSGNTIYF | TGTGCCAGTACACCCGCCCTGGGGGAAAGTAAATCTGGAAACACCATATATTTT
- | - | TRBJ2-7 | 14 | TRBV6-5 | CASSSTRDSYEQYF | TGTGCCAGCAGTTCTACTAGGGACTCCTACGAGCAGTACTTC
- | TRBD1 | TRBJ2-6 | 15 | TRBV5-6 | CASSYRGSGANVLTF | TGTGCCAGCAGCTACAGGGGCTCTGGGGCCAACGTCCTGACTTTC
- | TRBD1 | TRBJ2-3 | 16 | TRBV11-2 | CASSLWGQAITDTQYF | TGTGCCAGCAGCTTATGGGGACAGGCCATCACAGATACGCAGTATTTT
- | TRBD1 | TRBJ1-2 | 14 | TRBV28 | CASSLSRQGWGYTF | TGTGCCAGCAGTTTATCCCGACAGGGGTGGGGCTACACCTTC
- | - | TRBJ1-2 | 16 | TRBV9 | CASSPRAAGLNYGYTF | TGTGCCAGCAGCCCCCGGGCGGCTGGACTTAACTATGGCTACACCTTC
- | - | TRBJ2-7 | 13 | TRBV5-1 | CASSLGLTNEQYF | TGCGCCAGCAGCTTGGGTCTGACAAACGAGCAGTACTTC
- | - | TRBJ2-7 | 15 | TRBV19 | CASSIYPGAEWEQYF | TGTGCCAGTAGTATATATCCAGGGGCGGAGTGGGAGCAGTACTTC
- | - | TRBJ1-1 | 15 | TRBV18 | CASSAPPGGPREAFF | TGTGCCAGCTCAGCCCCACCGGGGGGCCCTAGGGAAGCTTTCTTT
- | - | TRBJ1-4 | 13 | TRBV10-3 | CAISGGENEKLFF | TGTGCCATCAGTGGGGGGGAGAATGAAAAACTGTTTTTT
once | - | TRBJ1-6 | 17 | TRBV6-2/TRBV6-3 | CASSTLQGFFDNSPLHF | TGTGCCAGCAGTACGCTACAGGGTTTTTTCGATAATTCACCCCTCCACTTT
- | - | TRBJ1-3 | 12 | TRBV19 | CASSPTGNTIYF | TGTGCCAGTAGTCCTACCGGAAACACCATATATTTT